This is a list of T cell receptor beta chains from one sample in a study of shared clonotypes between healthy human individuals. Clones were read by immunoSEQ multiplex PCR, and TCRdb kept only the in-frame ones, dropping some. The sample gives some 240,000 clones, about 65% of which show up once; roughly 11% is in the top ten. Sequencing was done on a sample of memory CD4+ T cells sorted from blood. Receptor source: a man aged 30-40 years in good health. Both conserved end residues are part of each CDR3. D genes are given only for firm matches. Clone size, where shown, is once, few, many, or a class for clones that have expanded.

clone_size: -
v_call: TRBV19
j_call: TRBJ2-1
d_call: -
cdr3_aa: CASSDRDTAYNEQFF
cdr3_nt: TGTGCCAGTAGTGACCGGGACACCGCTTACAATGAGCAGTTCTTC

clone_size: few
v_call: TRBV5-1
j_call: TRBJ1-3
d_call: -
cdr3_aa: CASSFLGNTIYF
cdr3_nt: TGCGCCAGCAGCTTCCTCGGAAACACCATATATTTT

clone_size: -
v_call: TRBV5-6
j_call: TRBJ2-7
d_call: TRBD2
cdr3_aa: CASSLPSGRRSYEQYF
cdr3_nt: TGTGCCAGCAGCTTGCCCAGCGGGAGAAGGTCCTACGAGCAGTACTTC

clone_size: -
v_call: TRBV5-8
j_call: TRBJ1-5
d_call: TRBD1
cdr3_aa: CASSLWRQGNQPQHF
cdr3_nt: TGTGCCAGCAGCTTGTGGAGACAGGGAAATCAGCCCCAGCATTTT

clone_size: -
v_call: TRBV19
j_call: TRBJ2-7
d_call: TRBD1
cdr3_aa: CASSKDRGRRYEQYF
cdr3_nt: TGTGCCAGTAGCAAGGACAGGGGGCGCCGCTACGAGCAGTACTTC

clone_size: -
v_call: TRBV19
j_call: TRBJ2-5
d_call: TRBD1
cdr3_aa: CASSTGTGYQETQYF
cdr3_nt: TGTGCCAGTAGTACGGGGACAGGGTACCAAGAGACCCAGTACTTC

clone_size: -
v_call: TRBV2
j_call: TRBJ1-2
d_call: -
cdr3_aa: CASSEGGYGYTF
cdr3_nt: TGTGCCAGCAGTGAAGGTGGTTATGGCTACACCTTC

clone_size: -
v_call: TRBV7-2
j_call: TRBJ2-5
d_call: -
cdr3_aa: CASSLRLTGQETQYF
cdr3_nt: TGTGCCAGCAGCTTAAGACTAACAGGTCAAGAGACCCAGTACTTC

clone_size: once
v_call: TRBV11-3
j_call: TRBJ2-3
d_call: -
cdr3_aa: CASSLSPPDTQYF
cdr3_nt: TGTGCCAGCAGCTTAAGTCCTCCAGATACGCAGTATTTT

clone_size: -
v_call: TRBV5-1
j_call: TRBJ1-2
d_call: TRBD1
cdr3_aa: CASSLLDRGNYGYTF
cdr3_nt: TGCGCCAGCAGCTTGTTGGACAGGGGGAACTATGGCTACACCTTC

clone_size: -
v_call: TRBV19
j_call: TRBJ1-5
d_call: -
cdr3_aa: CASSSVGGSNQPQHF
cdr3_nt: TGTGCCAGTAGTTCGGTTGGGGGTAGCAATCAGCCCCAGCATTTT

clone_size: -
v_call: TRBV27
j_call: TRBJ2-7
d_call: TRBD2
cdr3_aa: CASRIRLASGSVYEQYF
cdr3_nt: TGTGCCAGCAGAATACGACTCGCTAGCGGGAGTGTCTACGAGCAGTACTTC

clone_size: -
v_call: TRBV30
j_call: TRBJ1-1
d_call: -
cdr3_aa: CAWVRGSTEAFF
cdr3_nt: TGTGCCTGGGTTCGGGGTTCCACTGAAGCTTTCTTT

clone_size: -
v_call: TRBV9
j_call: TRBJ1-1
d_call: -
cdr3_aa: CASSVESGGLGYSSEAFF
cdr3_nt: TGTGCCAGCAGCGTAGAGAGCGGGGGACTGGGTTATAGCTCTGAAGCTTTCTTT

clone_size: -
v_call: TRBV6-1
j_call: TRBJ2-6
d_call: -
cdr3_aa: CASSELGLWRPDSRNSGANVLTF
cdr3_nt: TGTGCCAGCAGTGAATTGGGTCTCTGGAGACCGGACAGTCGGAACTCTGGGGCCAACGTCCTGACTTTC

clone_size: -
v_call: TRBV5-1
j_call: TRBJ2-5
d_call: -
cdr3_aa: CASSITDQGTQYF
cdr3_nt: TGCGCCAGCAGCATAACAGACCAAGGGACCCAGTACTTC

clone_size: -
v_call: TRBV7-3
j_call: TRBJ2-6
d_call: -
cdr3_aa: CASSPARPGFSGANVLTF
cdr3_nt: TGTGCCAGCAGCCCCGCCCGGCCAGGTTTCTCTGGGGCCAACGTCCTGACTTTC

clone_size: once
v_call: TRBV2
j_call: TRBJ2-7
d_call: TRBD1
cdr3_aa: CASSVDRLAEQYF
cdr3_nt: TGTGCCAGCAGTGTGGACAGGCTGGCCGAGCAGTACTTC

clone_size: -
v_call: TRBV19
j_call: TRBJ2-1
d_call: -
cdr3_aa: CASSIDRSSYNEQFF
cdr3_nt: TGTGCCAGTAGTATTGACAGGAGCTCCTACAATGAGCAGTTCTTC

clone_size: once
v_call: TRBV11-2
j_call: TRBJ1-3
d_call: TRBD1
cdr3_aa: CASSLDRVSTLSGNTIYF
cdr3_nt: TGTGCCAGCAGCTTGGACAGGGTATCAACTCTCTCGGGAAACACCATATATTTT

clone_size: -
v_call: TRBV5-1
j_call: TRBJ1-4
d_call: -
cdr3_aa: CASSPDPGVNEKLFF
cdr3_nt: TGCGCCAGCAGCCCAGACCCCGGAGTCAATGAAAAACTGTTTTTT

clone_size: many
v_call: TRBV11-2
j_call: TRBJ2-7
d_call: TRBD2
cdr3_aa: CASSLASGRAYEQYF
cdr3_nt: TGTGCCAGCAGCTTAGCTAGCGGGAGGGCCTACGAGCAGTACTTC

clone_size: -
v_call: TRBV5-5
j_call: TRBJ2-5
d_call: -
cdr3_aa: CASSPGLLMEGETQYF
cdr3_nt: TGTGCCAGCAGTCCGGGACTCCTGATGGAGGGAGAGACCCAGTACTTC